Listed below are T cell receptor beta chains from one sample, sequenced in a study of identifying expanded T cells in peripheral blood. Libraries were prepared by immunoSEQ multiplex PCR; TCRdb keeps only in-frame clonotypes and omits some of them. The table shows about 78,000 clones, with just under 85% occurring only once. Specimen: blood. The receptors come from a person between 18 and 75 years old in good health. Each CDR3 is given with its conserved first and last residue. The order of the fields is J gene, V gene, D gene, clone size, CDR3 DNA, CDR3 protein. D genes are given only for firm matches. Clone sizes are given selectively: once, few, many, or a class where the clone is expanded.

j_call: TRBJ1-3; v_call: TRBV6-1; d_call: NA; clone_size: NA; cdr3_nt: TGTGCCAGCAGTGAATGGGGGGCTGTTGGAAACACCATATATTTT; cdr3_aa: CASSEWGAVGNTIYF
j_call: TRBJ1-2; v_call: TRBV19; d_call: NA; clone_size: NA; cdr3_nt: TGTGCCAGTAGTATAACCGTCGGAAGTAACTATGGCTACACCTTC; cdr3_aa: CASSITVGSNYGYTF
j_call: TRBJ2-7; v_call: TRBV30; d_call: NA; clone_size: once; cdr3_nt: TGTGCCTGGGAGACGGGGAACGAGCAGTACTTC; cdr3_aa: CAWETGNEQYF
j_call: TRBJ1-1; v_call: TRBV5-4; d_call: NA; clone_size: NA; cdr3_nt: TGTGCCAGCAGCTCCGGAGTTATGAACACTGAAGCTTTCTTT; cdr3_aa: CASSSGVMNTEAFF
j_call: TRBJ2-5; v_call: TRBV7-7; d_call: NA; clone_size: NA; cdr3_nt: TGTGCTAGCAGCTTAGGACTAGGGGGGGAGACCCAGTACTTC; cdr3_aa: CASSLGLGGETQYF
j_call: TRBJ2-7; v_call: TRBV7-9; d_call: TRBD2; clone_size: NA; cdr3_nt: TGTGCCAGCAGCTTAGTGGGCGGGAGTGATAAGGGCGAGCAGTACTTC; cdr3_aa: CASSLVGGSDKGEQYF
j_call: TRBJ1-5; v_call: TRBV28; d_call: TRBD1; clone_size: NA; cdr3_nt: TGTGCCAGCAGTTTATGGGGGGACAGTACGTATCAGCCCCAGCATTTT; cdr3_aa: CASSLWGDSTYQPQHF
j_call: TRBJ1-1; v_call: TRBV7-2; d_call: TRBD1; clone_size: once; cdr3_nt: TGTGCCAGCAGCCAGCAAGGACAGGGGACGAACACTGAAGCTTTCTTT; cdr3_aa: CASSQQGQGTNTEAFF
j_call: TRBJ2-1; v_call: TRBV5-1; d_call: NA; clone_size: NA; cdr3_nt: TGCGCCAGCAGCTTGGAACAGGGCTCCTACAATGAGCAGTTCTTC; cdr3_aa: CASSLEQGSYNEQFF
j_call: TRBJ2-1; v_call: TRBV27; d_call: TRBD2; clone_size: NA; cdr3_nt: TGTGCCAGCACTGGGGGACTAGCGGTCTACAATGAGCAGTTCTTC; cdr3_aa: CASTGGLAVYNEQFF
j_call: TRBJ2-2; v_call: TRBV6-5; d_call: NA; clone_size: NA; cdr3_nt: TGTGCCAGCAGTTACCCCTCGGGGGCGGGGGAGCTGTTTTTT; cdr3_aa: CASSYPSGAGELFF
j_call: TRBJ2-3; v_call: TRBV9; d_call: NA; clone_size: NA; cdr3_nt: TGTGCCAGCAGCGTAGGCTACACAGATACGCAGTATTTT; cdr3_aa: CASSVGYTDTQYF
j_call: TRBJ2-1; v_call: TRBV28; d_call: NA; clone_size: once; cdr3_nt: TGTGCCAGCAGTTTAGGGTATGAGCAGTTCTTC; cdr3_aa: CASSLGYEQFF
j_call: TRBJ2-3; v_call: TRBV6-5; d_call: NA; clone_size: NA; cdr3_nt: TGTGCCAGCAGACCCCTTAGCACAGATACGCAGTATTTT; cdr3_aa: CASRPLSTDTQYF
j_call: TRBJ2-1; v_call: TRBV28; d_call: TRBD2; clone_size: NA; cdr3_nt: TGTGCCAGCAGTTCAGCGGGAGGTATCCATGAGCAGTTCTTC; cdr3_aa: CASSSAGGIHEQFF
j_call: TRBJ2-5; v_call: TRBV5-6; d_call: NA; clone_size: NA; cdr3_nt: TGTGCCAGCAGTCCTACCGGGACCGCGTACCAAGAGACCCAGTACTTC; cdr3_aa: CASSPTGTAYQETQYF
j_call: TRBJ2-1; v_call: TRBV5-1; d_call: NA; clone_size: NA; cdr3_nt: TGCGCCAGCAGCAAAACGGCTAGCTCCTACAATGAGCAGTTCTTC; cdr3_aa: CASSKTASSYNEQFF
j_call: TRBJ2-7; v_call: TRBV10-3; d_call: NA; clone_size: NA; cdr3_nt: TGTGCCATCAGTGAGTTGGTGGGGGGTGGCGAGCAGTACTTC; cdr3_aa: CAISELVGGGEQYF
j_call: TRBJ1-1; v_call: TRBV10-3; d_call: TRBD1; clone_size: NA; cdr3_nt: TGTGCCATCAGTGACTGGGACAGGTTCATGAACACTGAAGCTTTCTTT; cdr3_aa: CAISDWDRFMNTEAFF
j_call: TRBJ2-1; v_call: TRBV2; d_call: TRBD2; clone_size: NA; cdr3_nt: TGTGCCAGCGCGACGGGGAGCGGGAGCTACAATGAGCAGTTCTTC; cdr3_aa: CASATGSGSYNEQFF
j_call: TRBJ1-1; v_call: TRBV28; d_call: TRBD1; clone_size: NA; cdr3_nt: TGTGCCAGCAGTTTATACCTCAGGGGGCAGTACACTGAAGCTTTCTTT; cdr3_aa: CASSLYLRGQYTEAFF
j_call: TRBJ2-1; v_call: TRBV5-4; d_call: NA; clone_size: NA; cdr3_nt: TGTGCCAGCAGCTTGGTGTCGGCCTCCTACAATGAGCAGTTCTTC; cdr3_aa: CASSLVSASYNEQFF
j_call: TRBJ2-7; v_call: TRBV6-5; d_call: TRBD1; clone_size: NA; cdr3_nt: TGTGCCAGCAGTTACATGGACAGGGTGTACGAGCAGTACTTC; cdr3_aa: CASSYMDRVYEQYF
j_call: TRBJ1-1; v_call: TRBV6-1; d_call: NA; clone_size: NA; cdr3_nt: TGTGCCAGCAGTGAGGGGGCCATGAACACTGAAGCTTTCTTT; cdr3_aa: CASSEGAMNTEAFF
j_call: TRBJ2-1; v_call: TRBV29-1; d_call: TRBD1; clone_size: NA; cdr3_nt: TGCAGCGTTGAAGACAGGGGGTTCAACAATGAGCAGTTCTTC; cdr3_aa: CSVEDRGFNNEQFF
j_call: TRBJ2-1; v_call: TRBV5-6; d_call: NA; clone_size: NA; cdr3_nt: TGTGCCAGCAGCTTGTCCTACAATGAGCAGTTCTTC; cdr3_aa: CASSLSYNEQFF
j_call: TRBJ1-1; v_call: TRBV30; d_call: NA; clone_size: NA; cdr3_nt: TGTGCCTGGAGTGAGTACACTGAAGCTTTCTTT; cdr3_aa: CAWSEYTEAFF
j_call: TRBJ2-3; v_call: TRBV18; d_call: TRBD1; clone_size: NA; cdr3_nt: TGTGCCAGCTCTCCCGACAGGGTCAGGAGCACAGATACGCAGTATTTT; cdr3_aa: CASSPDRVRSTDTQYF
j_call: TRBJ2-1; v_call: TRBV5-1; d_call: TRBD2; clone_size: NA; cdr3_nt: TGCGCCAGCAGCTTGATTACTAGCGGGAGGGCAAACTACAATGAGCAGTTCTTC; cdr3_aa: CASSLITSGRANYNEQFF
j_call: TRBJ2-5; v_call: TRBV6-1; d_call: NA; clone_size: once; cdr3_nt: TGTGCCAGCAGCGTAAATACCCTGAGGGAAGAGACCCAGTACTTC; cdr3_aa: CASSVNTLREETQYF
j_call: TRBJ2-2; v_call: TRBV2; d_call: NA; clone_size: NA; cdr3_nt: TGTGCCAGCAGTGATATGACAGGTTCATACACCGGGGAGCTGTTTTTT; cdr3_aa: CASSDMTGSYTGELFF
j_call: TRBJ2-7; v_call: TRBV11-2; d_call: NA; clone_size: NA; cdr3_nt: TGTGCCAGCAGCTTAGTTGACCTTCCCCAGCAGTACTTC; cdr3_aa: CASSLVDLPQQYF
j_call: TRBJ1-5; v_call: TRBV5-6; d_call: NA; clone_size: NA; cdr3_nt: TGTGCCAGCAGCTCCCTTCGGGGTTTGCAGCCCCAGCATTTT; cdr3_aa: CASSSLRGLQPQHF